These 3 T cell receptor beta chains originate from one sample sequenced in a study of blood T cell repertoires in COVID-19. Data came from immunoSEQ multiplex PCR; TCRdb stores just in-frame clones and leaves some out. The sample contains about 150,000 clones, around 82% of which appear only once. Specimen: peripheral blood. The receptors were gathered from a man at least 80 years old with COVID-19, enrolled during active disease.

V and J are TRBV6-1 and TRBJ2-7; no clear D gene. The germline gives CDR1 MNHNS, CDR2 SASEGT. The CDR3 covers 13 residues. Trimming took 3 bases from V and 2 from J, leaving 8 bases between them. The CDR3: CASSEGSTYEQYF. The DNA of the CDR3 is TGTGCCAGCAGTGAGGGCAGTACCTACGAGCAGTACTTC.

The chain uses TRBV2 and TRBJ2-1; TRBD2 matches at 12 bases. Germline CDR1 is SNHLY and CDR2 is FYNNEI. V shed 6 bases and J 12 bases; nucleotides not matched to a gene: 18. The CDR3 consists of 17 residues. CDR3 nucleotide sequence: TGTGCCAGCAGAACACCGGGAGGGACTAGCGGGCGTTTGGGGCAGTTCTTC. This translates into CASRTPGGTSGRLGQFF.

This chain uses TRBV29-1 with TRBJ2-7; TRBD2 aligns across 10 bases. Germline V gives CDR1 SQVTM, CDR2 ANQGSEA. Trimming took 4 bases from V and 0 from J; bases not matched to a gene: 3. There are 14 residues in the CDR3. CDR3 DNA sequence: TGCAGCGTTGGACTAGCGGGCCTCTCCTACGAGCAGTACTTC. It specifies CSVGLAGLSYEQYF.